This T cell receptor (beta chain) was captured in a study of Ad26.COV2.S vaccination and SARS-CoV-2 variants. Study-wide findings and caveats: Vaccine and placebo recipients had comparable breadth of non-spike TCRs.

Sample treatment: roughly 18 received Ad26.COV2.S at low or high dose, single or two shots; 5 received placebo; per-sample allocation not given. Collection of the samples took place on day 63 after the first injection of vaccine or placebo. This clone has just one count. Its antigen is unknown. CDR1 is SQVTM and CDR2 is ANQGSEA in the germline V gene. V gave up 6 bases and J gave up 1 base, with 12 bases separating them. The CDR3 runs 13 residues. The repertoire was sequenced with immunoSEQ multiplex PCR; TCRdb's copy has only in-frame clones and lacks some. Of roughly 240,000 clones listed, 70% to 90% are singletons.

This TCR derives from a person between 18 and 65 years old who received the Ad26.COV2.S COVID-19 vaccine or a placebo. V usage is TRBV29-1 and J usage is TRBJ1-1; D perhaps matches TRBD1 (5 bases). The material sequenced was peripheral blood, taken in a trial of Ad26.COV2.S vaccine versus placebo. The CDR3 loop reads CSVVLTGNTEAFF. The DNA for the CDR3 is TGCAGCGTCGTACTAACAGGGAACACTGAAGCTTTCTTT.